The 20 T cell receptor beta chains below come from one sample, sequenced in a study of metastatic and nonmetastatic thyroid tumors (dated by TCRdb to 2020 to 2022). No treatment had been received by any patient before thyroid surgery. Receptors were amplified or captured by PCR. These reads were obtained on an Illumina HiSeq 4000. The public reads were reanalyzed by TCRdb: fastp trimming at Q25, MiXCR alignment, in-frame beta chains only. In this sample the table shows 25,000 to 35,000 clones, 20% to 25% of which occur a single time. Under 45% of the sample is held by the ten biggest clonotypes. The sample was blood. Receptors were obtained from a female donor with papillary thyroid cancer or a benign thyroid nodule (not recorded which). Some clones in this sample may be carry-over from other donors' samples.

This clone was observed many times. The J gene is TRBJ2-1, the V gene TRBV10-1; D possibly corresponds to TRBD2 (6 bases). Germline V gives CDR1 WNHNN, CDR2 SYGVQD (reference sequence). The CDR3 spans 13 residues. The germline V and J ends were trimmed by 3 bases and 7 bases, with 10 bases remaining between them. The CDR3 nucleotides read TGCGCCAGCAGTGATTATGGGAGGAATGAGCAGTTCTTC. Translating gives CASSDYGRNEQFF.

This clone appeared a few times. Other DNA sequences in the sample encode the same CDR3. The rearrangement joins TRBV5-1 to TRBJ2-7; the D call may be TRBD1 or TRBD2 (5 bases each). Trimming removed 1 base at V and 0 bases at J, with 11 bases between. Germline CDR1 and CDR2: SGHRS and YFSETQ. This CDR3 region has 15 residues. CDR3 region: CASSLYGTGSYEQYF. For the CDR3, the DNA is TGCGCCAGCAGCTTGTACGGGACGGGCTCCTACGAGCAGTACTTC.

The sample holds a few counts of this clone. The CDR3: CASSPRLANTGYLFF. In nucleotides, the CDR3 is TGTGCCAGCAGTCCGCGACTAGCTAACACCGGGTATCTGTTTTTT. The chain joins TRBV27 to TRBJ2-2, with 7 bases lining up with TRBD2. V lost 5 bases, J lost 14 bases, and 17 bases stayed unmatched. Germline lookup yields CDR1 MNHEY and CDR2 SMNVEV (reference sequence). This CDR3 is 15 amino acids long.

The rearrangement uses TRBV18 and TRBJ1-5; TRBD1 is a possible D gene (5 bases). The CDR3 has 16 residues. Germline CDR1 is KGHSH and CDR2 is LQKENI. The V end lost 2 bases, the J end lost 11 bases, and 22 bases lay between the germline ends. The CDR3 loop is CASSPSDTVGSWTQHF. DNA for the CDR3: TGTGCCAGCTCACCATCGGACACTGTGGGTAGTTGGACCCAGCATTTT. Full variable domain (rest looked up from reference TRBV18 and TRBJ1-5): NAGVMQNPRHLVRRRGQEARLRCSPMKGHSHVYWYRQLPEEGLKFMVYLQKENIIDESGMPKERFSAEFPKEGPSILRIQQVVRGDSAAYFCASSPSDTVGSWTQHFGDGTRLSIL.

This clone was counted at least ten times. The chain carries TRBV28 and TRBJ1-2; D ambiguous. The length of the CDR3 is 13 residues. V was trimmed by 3 bases and J by 5 bases, leaving 10 bases between them. Germline values: CDR1 MDHEN, CDR2 SYDVKM. The CDR3 nucleotides read TGTGCCAGCAGTTTTCTCGGGCCTTATGGCTACACCTTC. Translated: CASSFLGPYGYTF.

This clone was seen ten or more times. This chain uses TRBV28 with TRBJ2-5, with no clear D. V lost 3 bases and J lost 2, with 4 bases in between. The CDR3 length is 12 residues. The germline gives CDR1 MDHEN, CDR2 SYDVKM. This CDR3 reads CASSFSQETQYF. DNA of the CDR3: TGTGCCAGCAGTTTTAGTCAAGAGACCCAGTACTTC.

Many counts were recorded for this clone. The chain carries TRBV5-6 and TRBJ2-7; weak D call: TRBD2 (5 bases). The CDR3 is made up of 16 amino acids. Germline CDR1 reads SGHDT; CDR2 reads YYEEEE. V dropped 5 bases and J dropped 3 bases, with 21 bases sitting between them. The CDR3 region has the DNA TGTGCCAGCAGACCCGGGGTAGGACCCACTGACTACGAGCAGTACTTC. This gives the protein CASRPGVGPTDYEQYF.

V and J are TRBV19 and TRBJ1-2; D is perhaps TRBD1 (6 bases). Germline CDR1 reads LNHDA; CDR2 reads SQIVND (reference sequence). The CDR3 spans 15 residues. V lost 7 bases and J 0 bases, leaving 15 bases between the germline ends. In DNA form, the CDR3 reads TGTGCCAGTATCGGAGACAGGTTCCCTAACTATGGCTACACCTTC. Its translation: CASIGDRFPNYGYTF.

This clone was seen a handful of times. This chain joins TRBV25-1 and TRBJ2-5, with D uncertain. Germline V gene lookup returns CDR1 MGHDK and CDR2 SYGVNS. Trimming pared 4 bases from V and 7 bases from J, leaving 10 bases between. This CDR3 has 12 amino acids. The CDR3: CASSVGFRTQYF. Written as DNA, the CDR3 is TGTGCCAGCAGTGTGGGATTCCGGACCCAGTACTTC.

The rearrangement uses TRBV20-1 and TRBJ2-3; maybe TRBD1 (7 bases). The germline V and J ends were trimmed by 0 bases and 6 bases, with 16 bases remaining between them. The CDR3 is 15 residues long. The V gene's germline CDR1 is DFQATT and CDR2 SNEGSKA (reference sequence). The CDR3 protein is CSARDFGRGQDTQYF. CDR3 bases: TGCAGTGCTAGAGATTTTGGGCGGGGACAGGATACGCAGTATTTT.

V gene TRBV30 combines with J gene TRBJ1-2; D is ambiguous. Germline values: CDR1 GTSNPN, CDR2 SVGIG (reference sequence). V lost 0 bases and J 4 bases, leaving 3 bases between the germline ends. CDR3 length equals 11 residues. The CDR3 sequence: CAWSVGYGYTF. Written as DNA, the CDR3 is TGTGCCTGGAGTGTCGGCTATGGCTACACCTTC.

The chain couples TRBV11-2 to TRBJ1-2; TRBD1 aligns across 9 bases. Germline V gives CDR1 SGHAT, CDR2 FQNNGV. This CDR3 spans 15 amino acids. V gave up 5 bases and J gave up 4 bases; unmatched junction bases: 8. The CDR3 DNA reads TGTGCCAGCAGCCCTTTCCCGACAGGGGGCTATGGCTACACCTTC. Its translation is CASSPFPTGGYGYTF.

This clone was seen ten or more times. The chain combines TRBV3-1 with TRBJ1-2; the D is unclear. The CDR3 is 13 amino acids. V shed 4 bases and J shed 3 bases, with 9 bases lying between them. The V gene's germline CDR1 is LGHDT and CDR2 YNNKEL (reference sequence). DNA of the CDR3: TGTGCCAGCAGCCCCCAGGATCACTATGGCTACACCTTC. It is translated as CASSPQDHYGYTF.

The chain is built from TRBV19 and TRBJ2-2, with D possibly being TRBD2 (5 bases). This CDR3 contains 14 residues. Trimming stripped 9 bases from V and 0 bases from J, with 11 bases between. Per germline, CDR1 LNHDA and CDR2 SQIVND (reference sequence). This chain's CDR3 is CASRSGSNTGELFF. In DNA, the CDR3 is TGTGCCAGCCGAAGCGGCTCGAACACCGGGGAGCTGTTTTTT.

This clone has ten or more counts. This rearrangement joins TRBV10-1 to TRBJ2-3; D is perhaps TRBD1 or TRBD2 (8 bases each). Germline V gives CDR1 WNHNN, CDR2 SYGVQD (reference sequence). The CDR3 is 15 amino acids. With 6 bases removed from V and 3 bases from J, the gap between germline ends came to 16 bases. Written as DNA, the CDR3 is TGCGCCAGCAGCGGGGGGGACAGGCCGACAGATACGCAGTATTTT. It codes for CASSGGDRPTDTQYF.

The chain uses TRBV27 and TRBJ1-1, with 8 bases aligning to TRBD1. With 2 bases clipped from V and 2 bases from J, the junction kept 1 base outside the gene matches. This CDR3 contains 14 residues. The V gene's germline CDR1 is MNHEY and CDR2 SMNVEV (reference sequence). In DNA form, the CDR3 reads TGTGCCAGCAGTTTAGGACAGGGTAACACTGAAGCTTTCTTT. Translated, it gives CASSLGQGNTEAFF.

This clone occurred a few times. J is TRBJ2-1 and V is TRBV25-1, with a tentative D call TRBD2 (6 bases). Germline-derived CDR1 and CDR2 are MGHDK and SYGVNS. The CDR3 runs 14 residues. V was pared by 6 bases and J by 1 base, with 10 bases between. The CDR3 DNA sequence: TGTGCCAGCAGGCGGGATGGGTCCTACAATGAGCAGTTCTTC. It codes for CASRRDGSYNEQFF.

This clone was observed many times. This chain links TRBV4-2 with TRBJ1-1; D perhaps matches TRBD1 (6 bases). With 0 bases removed from V and 1 base from J, the gap between germline ends came to 9 bases. Germline CDR1 reads LGHNA; CDR2 reads YNFKEQ. CDR3 length: 15 amino acids. The CDR3 DNA is TGTGCCAGCAGCCAAGATCAGGGGTGGAACACTGAAGCTTTCTTT. This encodes CASSQDQGWNTEAFF.

Sample share makes this clone large. This chain joins TRBV6-1 and TRBJ2-5, with no clear D. Trimming took 5 bases from V and 5 from J, leaving 12 bases between them. CDR3 length: 13 residues. CDR1 MNHNS and CDR2 SASEGT come from the germline V gene. The CDR3 here is CASSSQPPETQYF. DNA of the CDR3: TGTGCCAGCAGTTCTCAGCCCCCGGAGACCCAGTACTTC.

This clone was counted between two and nine times. The chain uses TRBV19 and TRBJ2-7, with TRBD1 matching 8 bases. Germline loops: CDR1 LNHDA, CDR2 SQIVND (reference sequence). The CDR3 spans 15 residues. V dropped 1 base and J dropped 5; count of bases not matched to a gene: 7. The CDR3 spells CASSIAQDRVHEQYF. In DNA form, the CDR3 reads TGTGCCAGTAGTATAGCCCAGGACAGGGTACACGAGCAGTACTTC.